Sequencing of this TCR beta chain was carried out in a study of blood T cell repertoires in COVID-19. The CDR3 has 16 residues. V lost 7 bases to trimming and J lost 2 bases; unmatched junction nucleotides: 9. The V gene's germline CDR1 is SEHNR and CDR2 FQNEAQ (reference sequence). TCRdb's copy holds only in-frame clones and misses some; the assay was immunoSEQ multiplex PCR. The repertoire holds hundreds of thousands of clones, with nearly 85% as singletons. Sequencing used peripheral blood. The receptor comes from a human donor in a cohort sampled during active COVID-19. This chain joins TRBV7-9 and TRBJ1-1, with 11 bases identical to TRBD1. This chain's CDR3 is CASTGQGATPNTEAFF. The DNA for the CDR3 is TGTGCCAGCACCGGACAGGGGGCAACTCCAAACACTGAAGCTTTCTTT.